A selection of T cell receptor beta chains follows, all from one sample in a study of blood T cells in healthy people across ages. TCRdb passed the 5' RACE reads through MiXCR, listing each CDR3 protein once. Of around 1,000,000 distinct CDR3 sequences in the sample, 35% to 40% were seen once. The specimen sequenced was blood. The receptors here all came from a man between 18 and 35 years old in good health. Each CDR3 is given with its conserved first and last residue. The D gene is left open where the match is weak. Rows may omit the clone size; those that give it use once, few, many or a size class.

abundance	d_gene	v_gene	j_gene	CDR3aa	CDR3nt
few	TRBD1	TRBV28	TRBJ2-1	CASSPRTGEGDEQFF	TGTGCCAGCAGTCCCAGGACAGGGGAAGGGGATGAGCAGTTCTTC
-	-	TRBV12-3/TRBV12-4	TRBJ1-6	CASSIRRDSPLHF	TGTGCCAGCAGTATACGACGGGATTCACCCCTCCACTTT
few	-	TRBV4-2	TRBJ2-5	CASSQGATRQETQYF	TGTGCCAGCAGCCAAGGTGCAACACGACAAGAGACCCAGTACTTC
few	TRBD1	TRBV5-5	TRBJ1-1	CASSSGGGSMNTEAFF	TGTGCCAGCAGCTCTGGAGGGGGCTCCATGAACACTGAAGCTTTCTTT
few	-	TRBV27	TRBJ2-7	CASSTMRSYNEQYF	TGTGCCAGCAGCACCATGCGCTCCTACAATGAGCAGTACTTC
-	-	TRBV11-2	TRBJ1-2	CASSLREGYTF	TGTGCCAGCAGCCTCAGAGAGGGCTACACCTTC
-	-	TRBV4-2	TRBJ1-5	CASSQDRQTNQPQHF	TGTGCCAGCAGCCAAGATAGACAGACCAATCAGCCCCAGCATTTT
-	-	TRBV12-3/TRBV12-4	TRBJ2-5	CASTDSLPYNEQYF	TGTGCCAGCACTGACAGCCTCCCCTACAATGAGCAGTACTTC
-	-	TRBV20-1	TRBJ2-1	CSARESETSYNEQFF	TGCAGTGCTAGAGAGAGCGAAACCTCCTACAATGAGCAGTTCTTC
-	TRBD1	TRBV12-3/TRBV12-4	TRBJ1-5	CASSPGTGAWPQHF	TGTGCCAGCAGTCCTGGGACAGGGGCCTGGCCCCAGCATTTT
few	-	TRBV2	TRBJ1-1	CASSDQGRNTEAFF	TGTGCCAGCAGTGATCAGGGGAGGAACACTGAAGCTTTCTTT
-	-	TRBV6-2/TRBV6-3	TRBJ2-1	CASSLREPSYNEQFF	TGTGCCAGCAGCCTCCGGGAACCCTCCTACAATGAGCAGTTCTTC
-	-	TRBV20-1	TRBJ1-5	CSARLAGEGRQPQHF	TGCAGTGCACGACTCGCAGGGGAAGGTCGCCAGCCCCAGCATTTT
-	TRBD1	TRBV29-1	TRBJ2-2	CSVVQGSLGGELFF	TGCAGCGTTGTACAGGGGAGTTTGGGCGGGGAGCTGTTTTTT
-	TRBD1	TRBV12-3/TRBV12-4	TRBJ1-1	CASSWMDRDTEAFF	TGTGCCAGCAGTTGGATGGACAGGGACACTGAAGCTTTCTTT
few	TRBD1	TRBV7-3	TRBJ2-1	CASSTGVGNEQFF	TGTGCCAGCAGCACAGGGGTAGGGAATGAGCAGTTCTTC